What follows describes a single T cell receptor beta chain. This clone's antigen is unknown. No much larger clone is present one base from it, and per-base qualities are unavailable. This entry comes from a study of T cells after yellow fever vaccination (dated by TCRdb to between 2018 and 2021). In the study overall: Libraries from fractions with low cell numbers were prepared with the SMART-Seq v4 Ultra Low Input RNA kit. To follow T-cell clones before and after primary and booster YFV17D yellow fever vaccination, bulk TCR alpha and beta repertoires were sequenced over time. Two healthy male donors, one aged 18 to 29 and one aged 30 to 40 years, made up the cohort. Blood was drawn at multiple timepoints before and after primary and secondary immunization, with bulk PBMC replicates and cell subsets isolated.

TCR cDNA was synthesized by 5'RACE template switching, through which a universal primer site and unique molecular identifiers were introduced. Priming of cDNA synthesis was performed from both the TCR alpha and TCR beta constant segments. Library amplification used two PCR steps, and the second PCR step added sample barcodes and sequencing adapters. Libraries were sequenced on Illumina HiSeq 2500 (2x100 bp) or NovaSeq (2x150 bp). In the source study's methods: Reads were demultiplexed and collapsed into UMI consensus sequences with MIGEC, and V(D)J alignment was performed with MiXCR. Using edgeR on replicate PBMC samples, clonotypes were called vaccine-responding if FDR was below 0.01 and the log2 fold change was above 5 up to day 15. Each bulk clonotype was labeled CD4 or CD8 based on which sequenced repertoire, CD4 or CD8, contained the clonotype at higher abundance. TCRdb applied fastp at Q25 and MiXCR to the public reads, then kept only in-frame beta chains. Entries that share a CDR3 protein sequence are merged under the most common genes and DNA. These V and J calls derive from TCRdb rather than the authors' analysis. The sample table holds about 580,000 distinct CDR3 sequences, of which 17% were seen once. About 18% of the sample goes to the ten largest clones.

The sample's treatment or condition label is to be understood as: live attenuated yellow fever vaccine strain. Two biological replicates of bulk PBMCs were collected at each blood-draw timepoint. A standard Ficoll-Paque protocol was used to isolate PBMCs from peripheral blood. RNA was extracted with TriZol from bulk PBMCs, CD4 and CD8 fractions, and dextramer-positive and dextramer-negative fractions. Inclusive of the bounding cysteine and phenylalanine, the CDR3 is 12 residues long. Only CDR3 DNA is held: 36 bases, read in frame from base 1. Trimmed from V: 3 bases; trimmed from J: 5 bases; junction bases lacking a gene match: 2. The germline V gene (reference sequence) supplies CDR1 DFQATT and CDR2 SNEGSKA. Overall study outcomes, separate from this receptor: Most clones expanded after primary vaccination (approximately 95% of CD4 and over 80% of CD8) were re-detected after the booster, suggesting that broad memory maintenance occurred. Because abundant contaminating clonotypes from the bulk population could be contained in FACS-sorted repertoires, computational filtering was required. Only a couple of donors were included in the study, so the extent to which the findings can be generalized is limited. The secondary T-cell response was weaker than the primary response but faster, peaking on day 5 instead of day 15. A small fraction of clonotypes showed up in both the CD4 and CD8 compartments, probably as a result of convergent recombination.

Here the chain combines TRBV20-1 and TRBJ1-2, with TRBD1 matching 8 junction bases. The TCR was taken from a man between 18 and 29 years old who received the YFV17D yellow fever vaccine. Source: PBMCs, taken 4 to 5 days after the first yellow fever vaccination. Here the CDR3 is given as CSARDREYGYTF. The sequenced DNA is TGCAGTGCTAGGGACAGGGAGTATGGCTACACCTTC.